What follows are 26 T cell receptor beta chains derived from one specimen sequenced in a study of T cells in Graves' hyperthyroidism and ophthalmopathy. Amplified regions were TCR beta CDR3 sequences from RNA transcripts. Carried out on the TCR CDR3, a first-round RT-PCR used the HTBI primer set. TCRdb called the multiplex PCR reads again in MiXCR, with one record for every CDR3 protein. The table shows roughly 350,000 distinct CDR3 sequences, with 14% occurring only once. Sequenced: blood. The receptors stem from a woman in her twenties or thirties with Graves' hyperthyroidism.

In its sample, this clonotype was seen a few times. This chain joins TRBV6-1 and TRBJ1-1; D might be TRBD1 (6 bases). This CDR3 has 13 residues. The V gene lost 5 bases and the J gene lost 5 bases, with 12 bases spanning the gap. Germline loops: CDR1 MNHNS, CDR2 SASEGT. Here the CDR3 DNA reads TGTGCCAGCAGTCGGGGGCTATGGACTGAAGCTTTCTTT. Its translation is CASSRGLWTEAFF.

This clonotype was counted at least ten times. The chain links TRBV28 to TRBJ1-1; D not resolved. Trimming shortened V by 5 bases and J by 0 bases, and 13 bases separated the two germline ends. This CDR3 has 15 residues. CDR1 and CDR2 (germline): MDHEN, SYDVKM. This CDR3 is CASSVQRVMNTEAFF. The CDR3 region has the DNA TGTGCCAGCAGTGTACAGAGGGTGATGAACACTGAAGCTTTCTTT.

This clonotype was observed many times. The gene calls are TRBV28 and TRBJ2-5; TRBD1 aligns across 9 bases. Germline-derived CDR1 and CDR2 are MDHEN and SYDVKM. The CDR3 spans 14 residues. Trimming cost V 6 bases and J 5 bases; bases outside gene matches: 7. CDR3 residues: CASREQGAVETQYF. The CDR3 coding sequence is TGTGCCAGCAGGGAACAGGGGGCGGTGGAGACCCAGTACTTC.

This clonotype was observed a handful of times. The J gene is TRBJ1-2, the V gene TRBV28, with D possibly being TRBD1 (6 bases). V dropped 8 bases and J dropped 3 bases, with 25 bases sitting between them. This CDR3 comprises 17 residues. Germline V lookup: CDR1 MDHEN, CDR2 SYDVKM. The CDR3 sequence is CASHGLSAGDGYYGYTF. The DNA for the CDR3 is TGTGCCAGCCATGGCTTATCGGCAGGGGATGGTTACTATGGCTACACCTTC.

In its sample, this clonotype was seen many times. This chain joins TRBV2 and TRBJ1-1, with D unresolved. V shed 7 bases and J shed 0 bases, with 9 bases lying between them. Germline V gene lookup returns CDR1 SNHLY and CDR2 FYNNEI. This CDR3 is 13 amino acids long. CDR3 DNA sequence: TGTGCCAGCAATGGCTTTATGAACACTGAAGCTTTCTTT. Protein product: CASNGFMNTEAFF.

This clonotype was observed a few times. The chain has TRBV25-1 and TRBJ1-4; TRBD1 matches at 7 bases. CDR1 is MGHDK, CDR2 SYGVNS, per germline. There are 13 residues in the CDR3. In DNA form, the CDR3 reads TGTGCGACCCAGGGGACAGCCACGGAGAAACTGTTTTTT. Its translation: CATQGTATEKLFF.

This clonotype was detected a few times. This CDR3 is missing its conserved last phenylalanine or tryptophan, likely due to a read error. The chain recombines TRBV11-2 with TRBJ2-7, with 8 bases fitting TRBD1. Germline assignment: CDR1 SGHAT and CDR2 FQNNGV. The trim removed 0 bases at V and 0 bases at J, leaving 4 bases unmatched. There are 16 residues in the CDR3. CDR3 loop: CASSLEVGQGSYEQYL. CDR3 coding DNA: TGTGCCAGCAGCTTAGAGGTAGGACAGGGCTCCTACGAGCAGTACCTC.

The chain joins TRBV2 to TRBJ1-1, with D possibly being TRBD1 (5 bases). This CDR3 is built from 15 residues. The germline V gene has CDR1 SNHLY and CDR2 FYNNEI. V lost 8 bases and J lost 2, with 18 bases in between. The chain's CDR3 is CASLSRYGANTEAFF. The CDR3 DNA follows: TGTGCCAGCTTGAGCAGGTATGGGGCCAACACTGAAGCTTTCTTT.

This rearrangement joins TRBV20-1 to TRBJ2-4, with D perhaps TRBD1 or TRBD2 (5 bases each). CDR1 DFQATT and CDR2 SNEGSKA come from the germline V gene (reference sequence). V shed 6 bases and J shed 3 bases, with 15 bases lying between them. The CDR3 spans 14 residues. CDR3 amino acids: CSAGVGRGKNIQYF. The DNA for the CDR3 is TGCAGTGCCGGGGTTGGAAGGGGCAAAAACATTCAGTACTTC.

The chain carries TRBV6-4 and TRBJ2-1, with 7 bases identical to TRBD2. The CDR3 is 14 residues long. Trimming cost V 5 bases and J 7 bases; bases outside gene matches: 8. Germline values: CDR1 MRHNA, CDR2 SNTAGT. The chain's CDR3 is CASSMTGEGNEQFF. The DNA for the CDR3 is TGTGCCAGCAGTATGACTGGGGAGGGGAATGAGCAGTTCTTC.

The sample holds one count of this clonotype. The rearrangement joins TRBV20-1 to TRBJ1-5; D is uncertain. V was cut by 3 bases and J by 5 bases, with 14 bases left in between. CDR1 and CDR2 from the germline V gene are DFQATT and SNEGSKA (reference sequence). This CDR3 has 14 amino acids. CDR3 loop: CSASRRGRDQPQHF. CDR3 bases: TGCAGTGCTAGTAGGCGAGGTCGGGATCAGCCCCAGCATTTT.

Many counts were recorded for this clonotype. V is TRBV25-1 and J is TRBJ1-1; D is possibly TRBD1 (6 bases). CDR3 length: 12 amino acids. CDR1 MGHDK and CDR2 SYGVNS come from the germline V gene. Trimming pared 3 bases from V and 10 bases from J, leaving 12 bases between. CDR3 coding DNA: TGTGCCAGCAGTGACCCGGGACACGGAGCTTTCTTT. It encodes CASSDPGHGAFF. Full variable domain (remainder filled in from reference TRBV25-1 and TRBJ1-1): EADIYQTPRYLVIGTGKKITLECSQTMGHDKMYWYQQDPGMELHLIHYSYGVNSTEKGDLSSESTVSRIRTEHFPLTLESARPSHTSQYLCASSDPGHGAFFGQGTRLTVV.

This clonotype appeared many times. This CDR3 reads CSARPTDRPLGNTIYF. DNA for the CDR3: TGCAGTGCTCGCCCCACCGACAGGCCCTTGGGAAACACCATATATTTT. V and J are TRBV20-1 and TRBJ1-3, with D possibly TRBD1 on 6 matching bases. V dropped 5 bases and J dropped 4 bases, with 21 bases sitting between them. This CDR3 has 16 residues. CDR1 is DFQATT and CDR2 is SNEGSKA in the germline V gene (reference sequence).

This clonotype was counted a few times. V usage is TRBV20-1 and J usage is TRBJ2-7, with 11 nucleotides matching TRBD2. V lost 6 bases and J lost 1; bases outside the gene matches: 14. The CDR3 consists of 17 residues. Germline CDR1 is DFQATT and CDR2 is SNEGSKA (reference sequence). CDR3 in amino acids: CSALGGVAGGLSYEQYF. The DNA of the CDR3 is TGCAGTGCCCTAGGAGGGGTAGCGGGAGGGCTTTCCTACGAGCAGTACTTC.

This clonotype was counted a few times. V and J are TRBV20-1 and TRBJ2-2, with no clear D. The CDR3 is 13 amino acids. Germline CDR1 reads DFQATT; CDR2 reads SNEGSKA (reference sequence). V dropped 6 bases and J dropped 2 bases, with 10 bases sitting between them. The CDR3 is CSAPSTNTGELFF. The DNA for the CDR3 is TGCAGTGCCCCCTCGACTAACACCGGGGAGCTGTTTTTT.

This chain links TRBV2 with TRBJ1-2; maybe TRBD1 (5 bases). The germline V gene has CDR1 SNHLY and CDR2 FYNNEI. This CDR3 spans 17 amino acids. Between the trimmed V and J ends, which lost 3 bases and 5 bases, there was a span of 22 bases. The CDR3 protein is CASSERGQGGGFYGYTF. CDR3 nucleotides: TGTGCCAGCAGTGAGAGAGGCCAGGGAGGCGGCTTTTATGGCTACACCTTC.

This clonotype has ten or more counts. The V gene is TRBV11-2, the J gene TRBJ2-5; tentatively, D is TRBD2 (6 bases). V shed 1 base and J shed 5 bases, with 14 bases lying between them. Germline V gives CDR1 SGHAT, CDR2 FQNNGV. The CDR3 totals 15 residues. CDR3 amino acids: CASSLGSLGGETQYF. CDR3 sequence (DNA): TGTGCCAGCAGCTTAGGTTCCTTAGGAGGGGAGACCCAGTACTTC.

This clonotype was counted a few times. The rearrangement links TRBV12-3 or TRBV12-4 to TRBJ1-4; TRBD1 agrees at 7 bases. The CDR3 covers 16 residues. J gave up 0 bases and V 5 bases, and 6 bases lay outside the gene matches. In nucleotides, the CDR3 is TGTGCCAGCAGTCAAAACACAGGGGCAACTAATGAAAAACTGTTTTTT. This sequence encodes CASSQNTGATNEKLFF.

This clonotype was seen ten or more times. V gene TRBV12-3 or TRBV12-4 combines with J gene TRBJ2-1, with D hard to call. V lost 0 bases, J lost 6 bases, and 9 bases lay in between. This CDR3 is built from 14 residues. CDR3 sequence: CASSLARRVNEQFF. As DNA, the CDR3 is TGTGCCAGCAGTTTAGCGCGACGGGTCAATGAGCAGTTCTTC.

This clonotype came up a few times. This sequence joins TRBV20-1 and TRBJ2-1; maybe TRBD2 (6 bases). Trimming pared 6 bases from V and 4 bases from J, leaving 19 bases between. Germline CDR1 and CDR2: DFQATT and SNEGSKA (reference sequence). There are 15 residues in the CDR3. The CDR3, as DNA: TGCAGTGCAGGTGGAGCTCTAGCGCCATACAATGAGCAGTTCTTC. Translated: CSAGGALAPYNEQFF.

This chain uses TRBV20-1 with TRBJ1-5; weak D call: TRBD1 (5 bases). The germline V gene has CDR1 DFQATT and CDR2 SNEGSKA (reference sequence). V was shortened by 4 bases and J by 4 bases, with 26 bases between the two germline ends. The CDR3 covers 18 residues. The CDR3 reads CSAIGGGGGSLGNQPQHF. CDR3 nucleotides: TGCAGTGCTATTGGGGGGGGGGGGGGGTCACTGGGGAATCAGCCCCAGCATTTT.

This clonotype was seen at least ten times. The chain couples TRBV28 to TRBJ2-4; 10 positions agree with TRBD1. Germline V gene sequence: CDR1 MDHEN, CDR2 SYDVKM. This CDR3 spans 20 amino acids. V lost 5 bases, J lost 3 bases, and 19 bases stayed unmatched. In DNA form, the CDR3 reads TGTGCCAGCAGTCTAGCCGGGACAGGGGTACAGAGGGTGGGCAAAAACATTCAGTACTTC. Its protein is CASSLAGTGVQRVGKNIQYF.

The chain recombines TRBV11-2 with TRBJ2-2; 10 positions match TRBD2. The CDR3 loop spans 16 amino acids. V trimming: 6 bases; J trimming: 5 bases; junction bases outside the gene matches: 9. CDR1 is SGHAT and CDR2 is FQNNGV in the germline V gene. CDR3 amino acids: CASRPPGLAQTGELFF. CDR3 bases: TGTGCCAGCAGACCCCCGGGACTAGCGCAAACCGGGGAGCTGTTTTTT.

There are a few counts of this clonotype. This rearrangement joins TRBV19 to TRBJ2-2; D is uncertain. This CDR3 spans 15 amino acids. In germline, CDR1 is LNHDA, CDR2 SQIVND (reference sequence). Between the trimmed V and J ends, which lost 1 base and 5 bases, there was a span of 11 bases. CDR3 in DNA: TGTGCCAGTAGTATAGCCAATCAACTAACCGGGGAGCTGTTTTTT. It translates to CASSIANQLTGELFF.

V is TRBV2 and J is TRBJ1-2; D is perhaps TRBD1 (5 bases). Germline V gene sequence: CDR1 SNHLY, CDR2 FYNNEI. There are 12 residues in the CDR3. Trimming stripped 2 bases from V and 6 bases from J, with 7 bases between. The chain's CDR3 is CASSEQGDGYTF. In DNA form, the CDR3 reads TGTGCCAGCAGTGAACAGGGCGATGGCTACACCTTC. Variable domain in full (rest from reference TRBV2 and TRBJ1-2): EPEVTQTPSHQVTQMGQEVILRCVPISNHLYFYWYRQILGQKVEFLVSFYNNEISEKSEIFDDQFSVERPDGSNFTLKIRSTKLEDSAMYFCASSEQGDGYTFGSGTRLTVV.

This clonotype was picked up many times. The V call is TRBV20-1, the J call TRBJ2-7; D perhaps matches TRBD2 (6 bases). Germline-derived CDR1 and CDR2 are DFQATT and SNEGSKA (reference sequence). Deletions cut 6 bases from V and 5 bases from J, with 17 bases between. This CDR3 is built from 13 residues. The CDR3 here is CSANRRAGDEQYF. CDR3 DNA: TGCAGTGCCAATCGGAGGGCCGGAGACGAGCAGTACTTC.